This T cell receptor (beta chain) originates from a study of T cell repertoires in cytomegalovirus infection. The CDR3 is 16 residues long. Germline CDR1 and CDR2: SGHTA and FQGNSA. V was shortened by 0 bases and J by 6 bases, with 16 bases between the two germline ends. A word on this clonotype: Its antigen is unidentified.

TCRdb processed the reads anew with MiXCR; each CDR3 protein has one entry. The repertoire holds under 450,000 distinct CDR3 sequences, with nearly 35% as singletons. Regarding the study as a whole: Carriage of CMV together with the relevant HLA was identifiable through cumulative public TCR beta family frequency.

V usage is TRBV7-2 and J usage is TRBJ2-3; D is unresolved. This receptor was identified in a human donor in good health (CMV status not recorded). Some clones in this sample may be carry-over from other donors' samples. The starting material was cultured PBMCs, obtained from culture after CMV antigen stimulation. CDR3 DNA: TGTGCCAGCAGCTTAGCGCAGGTTAGGGCGCGGGATACGCAGTATTTT. This codes for CASSLAQVRARDTQYF.